The T cell receptor beta chain described here comes from a study of T cell responses to AZD1222 COVID-19 vaccine. Assay used: immunoSEQ multiplex PCR; TCRdb lists only in-frame clones, some missing. The sample carries about 150,000 clones, more than 75% recorded once. Germline values: CDR1 SGHTA, CDR2 FQGNSA. Trimming removed 5 bases from V and 13 bases from J; junction bases left unmatched: 7. This CDR3 contains 13 residues. Material: peripheral blood, obtained on day 0 of AZD1222 vaccination. This chain connects TRBV7-2 to TRBJ2-4; 11 positions match TRBD2. The TCR sequence derives from an adult in good health. The CDR3 sequence: CASSQDLAGGQYF. Written as DNA, the CDR3 is TGTGCCAGCAGCCAGGATTTAGCGGGAGGGCAGTACTTC.